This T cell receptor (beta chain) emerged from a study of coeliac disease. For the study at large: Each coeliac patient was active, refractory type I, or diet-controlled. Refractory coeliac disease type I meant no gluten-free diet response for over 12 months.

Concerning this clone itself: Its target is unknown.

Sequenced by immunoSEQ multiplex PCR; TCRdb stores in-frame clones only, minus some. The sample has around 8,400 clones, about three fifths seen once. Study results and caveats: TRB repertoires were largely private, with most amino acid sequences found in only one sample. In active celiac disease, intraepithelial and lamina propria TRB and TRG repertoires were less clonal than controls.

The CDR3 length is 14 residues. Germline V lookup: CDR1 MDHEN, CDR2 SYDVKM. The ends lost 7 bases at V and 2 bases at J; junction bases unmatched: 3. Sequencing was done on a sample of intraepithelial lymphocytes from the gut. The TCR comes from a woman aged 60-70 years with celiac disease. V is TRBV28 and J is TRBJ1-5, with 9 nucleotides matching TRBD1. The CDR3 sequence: CASTRDRGNQPQHF. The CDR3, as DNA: TGTGCCAGCACCCGGGACAGGGGCAATCAGCCCCAGCATTTT.